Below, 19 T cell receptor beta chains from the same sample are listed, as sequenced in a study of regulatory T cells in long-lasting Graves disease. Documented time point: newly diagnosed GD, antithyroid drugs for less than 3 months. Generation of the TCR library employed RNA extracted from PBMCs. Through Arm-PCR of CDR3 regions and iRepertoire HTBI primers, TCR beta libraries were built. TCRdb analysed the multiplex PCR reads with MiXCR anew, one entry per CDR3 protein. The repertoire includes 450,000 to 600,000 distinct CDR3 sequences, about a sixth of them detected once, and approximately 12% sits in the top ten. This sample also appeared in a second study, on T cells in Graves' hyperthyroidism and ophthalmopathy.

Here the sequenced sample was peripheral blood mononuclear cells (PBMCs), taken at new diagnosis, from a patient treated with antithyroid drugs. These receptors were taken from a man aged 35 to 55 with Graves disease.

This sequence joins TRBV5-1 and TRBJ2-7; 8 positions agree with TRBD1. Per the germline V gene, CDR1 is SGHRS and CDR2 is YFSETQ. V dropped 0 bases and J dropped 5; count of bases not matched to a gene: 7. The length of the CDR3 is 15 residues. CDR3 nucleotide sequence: TGCGCCAGCAGCTTGGCGCCGGACAGGGACGACGAGCAGTACTTC. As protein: CASSLAPDRDDEQYF.

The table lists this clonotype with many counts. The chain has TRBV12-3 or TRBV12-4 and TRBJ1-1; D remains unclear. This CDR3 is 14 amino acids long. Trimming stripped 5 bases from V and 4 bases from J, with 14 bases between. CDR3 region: CASSSTGVPTEAFF. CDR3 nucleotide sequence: TGTGCCAGCAGTAGCACTGGGGTACCCACTGAAGCTTTCTTT.

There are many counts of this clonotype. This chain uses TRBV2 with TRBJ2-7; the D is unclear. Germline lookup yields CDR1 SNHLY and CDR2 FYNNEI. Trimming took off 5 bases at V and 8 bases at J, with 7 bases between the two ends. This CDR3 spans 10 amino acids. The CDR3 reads CASSKYKQYF. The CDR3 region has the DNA TGTGCCAGCAGTAAGTACAAGCAGTACTTC.

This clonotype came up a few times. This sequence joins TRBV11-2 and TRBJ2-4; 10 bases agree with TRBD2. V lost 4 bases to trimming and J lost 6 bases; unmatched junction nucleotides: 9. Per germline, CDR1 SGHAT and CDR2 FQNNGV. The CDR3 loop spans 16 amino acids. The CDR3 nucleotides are TGTGCCAGCAGCTCCACCCGGGGACTAGCGATAAACATTCAGTACTTC. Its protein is CASSSTRGLAINIQYF.

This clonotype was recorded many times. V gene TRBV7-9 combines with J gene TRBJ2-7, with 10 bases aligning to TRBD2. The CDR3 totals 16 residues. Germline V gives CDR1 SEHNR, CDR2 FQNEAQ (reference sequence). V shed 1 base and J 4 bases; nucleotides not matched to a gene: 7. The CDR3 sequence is CASSLVALAGVYEQYF. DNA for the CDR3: TGTGCCAGCAGCTTAGTAGCTCTAGCGGGAGTATACGAGCAGTACTTC. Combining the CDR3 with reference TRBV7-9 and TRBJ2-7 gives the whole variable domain DTGVSQNPRHKITKRGQNVTFRCDPISEHNRLYWYRQTLGQGPEFLTYFQNEAQLEKSRLLSDRFSAERPKGSFSTLEIQRTEQGDSAMYLCASSLVALAGVYEQYFGPGTRLTVT.

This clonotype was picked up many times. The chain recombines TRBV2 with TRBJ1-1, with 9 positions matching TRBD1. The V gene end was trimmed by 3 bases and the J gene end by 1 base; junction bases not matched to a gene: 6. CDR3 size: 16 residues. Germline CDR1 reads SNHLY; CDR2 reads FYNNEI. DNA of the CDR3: TGTGCCAGCAGTGACATGGACAGGGGACGGAACACTGAAGCTTTCTTT. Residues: CASSDMDRGRNTEAFF.

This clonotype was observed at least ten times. The CDR3 sequence: CASNPLADTQYF. DNA of the CDR3: TGTGCCAGCAACCCGTTAGCCGATACGCAGTATTTT. This chain joins TRBV2 and TRBJ2-3; D uncertain. Germline V gene lookup returns CDR1 SNHLY and CDR2 FYNNEI. The CDR3 contains 12 residues. Trimming took off 7 bases at V and 6 bases at J, with 11 bases between the two ends.

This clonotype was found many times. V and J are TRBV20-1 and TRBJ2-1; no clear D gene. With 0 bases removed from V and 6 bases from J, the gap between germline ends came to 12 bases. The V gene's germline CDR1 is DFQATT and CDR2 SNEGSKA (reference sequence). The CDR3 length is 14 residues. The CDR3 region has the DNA TGCAGTGCTAGAGAAGGCCCCCCGGTCAATGAGCAGTTCTTC. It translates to CSAREGPPVNEQFF.

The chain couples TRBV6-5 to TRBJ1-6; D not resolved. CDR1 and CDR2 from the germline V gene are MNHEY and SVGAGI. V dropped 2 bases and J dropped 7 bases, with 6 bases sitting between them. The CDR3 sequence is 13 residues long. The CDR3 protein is CASSYVPNSPLHF. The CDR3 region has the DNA TGTGCCAGCAGTTACGTACCCAATTCACCCCTCCACTTT.

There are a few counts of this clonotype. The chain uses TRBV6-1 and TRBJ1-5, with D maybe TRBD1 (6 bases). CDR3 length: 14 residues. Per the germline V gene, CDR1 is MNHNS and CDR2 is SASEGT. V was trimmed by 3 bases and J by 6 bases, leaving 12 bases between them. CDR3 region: CASSDRGGGQPQHF. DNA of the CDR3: TGTGCCAGCAGTGATAGGGGGGGAGGTCAGCCCCAGCATTTT.

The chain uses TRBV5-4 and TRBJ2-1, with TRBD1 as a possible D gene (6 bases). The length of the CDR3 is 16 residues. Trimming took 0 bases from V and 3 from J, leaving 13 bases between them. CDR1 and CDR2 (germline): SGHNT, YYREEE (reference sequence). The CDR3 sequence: CASSLDRVKDYNEQFF. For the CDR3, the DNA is TGTGCCAGCAGCTTGGACAGGGTTAAGGACTACAATGAGCAGTTCTTC.

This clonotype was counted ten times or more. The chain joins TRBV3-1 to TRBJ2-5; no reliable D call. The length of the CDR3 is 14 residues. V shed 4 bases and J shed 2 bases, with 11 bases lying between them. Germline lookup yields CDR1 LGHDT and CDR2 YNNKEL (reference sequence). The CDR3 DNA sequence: TGTGCCAGCAGCCGACCTGAAGGGCAAGAGACCCAGTACTTC. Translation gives CASSRPEGQETQYF.

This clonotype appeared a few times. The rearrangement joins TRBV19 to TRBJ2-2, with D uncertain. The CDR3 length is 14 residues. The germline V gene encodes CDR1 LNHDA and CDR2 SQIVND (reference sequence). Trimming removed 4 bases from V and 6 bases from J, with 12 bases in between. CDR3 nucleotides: TGTGCCAGTAGTAGTCCTGTAGGCTCCGGGGAGCTGTTTTTT. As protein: CASSSPVGSGELFF.

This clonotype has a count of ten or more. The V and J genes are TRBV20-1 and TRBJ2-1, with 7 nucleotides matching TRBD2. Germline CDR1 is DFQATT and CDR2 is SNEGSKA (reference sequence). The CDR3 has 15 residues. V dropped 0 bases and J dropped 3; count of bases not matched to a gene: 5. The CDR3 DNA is TGCAGTGCTAGAGATTGGCTAGCGGACTACAATGAGCAGTTCTTC. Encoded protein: CSARDWLADYNEQFF.

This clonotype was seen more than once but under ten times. Written as DNA, the CDR3 is TGTGCCAGCAGCTTAGGAGGGTTGGCAGCCTCCCGCCGGGGTGGCTACACCTTC. Protein sequence: CASSLGGLAASRRGGYTF. The chain carries TRBV11-2 and TRBJ1-2; D not resolved. The length of the CDR3 is 18 residues. Germline V gene sequence: CDR1 SGHAT, CDR2 FQNNGV. Trimming stripped 1 base from V and 7 bases from J, with 25 bases between. Based on the CDR3 plus reference TRBV11-2 and TRBJ1-2, the full variable domain is EAGVAQSPRYKIIEKRQSVAFWCNPISGHATLYWYQQILGQGPKLLIQFQNNGVVDDSQLPKDRFSAERLKGVDSTLKIQPAKLEDSAVYLCASSLGGLAASRRGGYTFGSGTRLTVV.

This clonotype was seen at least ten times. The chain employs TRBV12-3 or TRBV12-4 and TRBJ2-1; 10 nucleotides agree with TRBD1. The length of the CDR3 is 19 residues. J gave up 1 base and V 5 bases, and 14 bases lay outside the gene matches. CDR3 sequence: CASSRGTGVPSWSYNEQFF. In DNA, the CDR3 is TGTGCCAGCAGTCGTGGGACAGGGGTGCCCTCTTGGTCCTACAATGAGCAGTTCTTC.

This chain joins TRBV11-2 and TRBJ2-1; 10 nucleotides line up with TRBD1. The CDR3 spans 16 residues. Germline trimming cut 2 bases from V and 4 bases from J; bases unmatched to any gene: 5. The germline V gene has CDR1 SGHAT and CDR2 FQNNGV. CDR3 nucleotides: TGTGCCAGCAGCTTAACGCCGGACAGGGGGTACAATGAGCAGTTCTTC. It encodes CASSLTPDRGYNEQFF.

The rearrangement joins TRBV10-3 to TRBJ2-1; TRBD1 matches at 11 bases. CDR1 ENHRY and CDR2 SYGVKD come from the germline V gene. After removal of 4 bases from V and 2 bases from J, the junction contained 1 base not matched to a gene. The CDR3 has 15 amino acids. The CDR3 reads CAISGTGGPYNEQFF. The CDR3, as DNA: TGTGCCATCAGTGGGACAGGGGGCCCCTACAATGAGCAGTTCTTC.

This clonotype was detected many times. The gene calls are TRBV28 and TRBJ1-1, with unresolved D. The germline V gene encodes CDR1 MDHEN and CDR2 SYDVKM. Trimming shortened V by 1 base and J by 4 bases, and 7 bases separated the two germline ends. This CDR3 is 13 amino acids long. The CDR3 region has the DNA TGTGCCAGCAGTTTATATCGCGGCACTGAAGCTTTCTTT. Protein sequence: CASSLYRGTEAFF.